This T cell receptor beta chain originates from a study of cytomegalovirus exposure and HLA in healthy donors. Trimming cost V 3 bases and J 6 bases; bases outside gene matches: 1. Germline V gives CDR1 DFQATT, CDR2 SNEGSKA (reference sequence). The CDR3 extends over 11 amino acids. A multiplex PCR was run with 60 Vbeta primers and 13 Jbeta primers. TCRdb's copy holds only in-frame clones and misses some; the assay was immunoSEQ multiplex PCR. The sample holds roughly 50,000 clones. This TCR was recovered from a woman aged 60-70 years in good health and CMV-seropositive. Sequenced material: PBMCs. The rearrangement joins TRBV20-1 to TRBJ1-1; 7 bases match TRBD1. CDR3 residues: CSASGTAEAFF. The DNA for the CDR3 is TGCAGTGCTAGTGGGACAGCTGAAGCTTTCTTT.